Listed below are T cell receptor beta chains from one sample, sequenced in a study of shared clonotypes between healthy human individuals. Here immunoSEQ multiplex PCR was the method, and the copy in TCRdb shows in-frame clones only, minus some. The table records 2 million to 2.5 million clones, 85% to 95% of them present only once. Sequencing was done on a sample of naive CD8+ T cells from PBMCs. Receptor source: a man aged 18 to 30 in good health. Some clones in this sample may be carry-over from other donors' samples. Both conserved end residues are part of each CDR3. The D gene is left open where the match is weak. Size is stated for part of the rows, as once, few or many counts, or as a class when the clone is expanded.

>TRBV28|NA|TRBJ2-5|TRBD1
CASSLGGTGHRETQYF
TGTGCCAGCAGTTTAGGAGGGACAGGGCATCGAGAGACCCAGTACTTC
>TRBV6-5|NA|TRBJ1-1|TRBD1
CASSYSYRGDTEAFF
TGTGCCAGCAGTTACTCGTACAGGGGAGACACTGAAGCTTTCTTT
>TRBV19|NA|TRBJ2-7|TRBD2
CASSMLHMGLADAYEQYF
TGTGCCAGTAGTATGCTTCATATGGGACTAGCGGATGCCTACGAGCAGTACTTC
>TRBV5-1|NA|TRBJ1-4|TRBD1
CASSPSRDRVHNEKLFF
TGCGCCAGCAGCCCGTCCCGGGACAGGGTTCATAATGAAAAACTGTTTTTT
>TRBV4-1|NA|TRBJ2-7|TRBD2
CASSVLAGIEQYF
TGCGCCAGCAGCGTACTAGCGGGAATCGAGCAGTACTTC
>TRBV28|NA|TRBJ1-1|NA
CASSTLKTIMNTEAFF
TGTGCCAGCAGTACTCTGAAGACGATTATGAACACTGAAGCTTTCTTT
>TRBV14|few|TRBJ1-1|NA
CASSHGRLLNTEAFF
TGTGCCAGCAGCCACGGGAGGCTGTTGAACACTGAAGCTTTCTTT
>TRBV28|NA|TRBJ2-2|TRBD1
CASSPPPTGYTGELFF
TGTGCCAGCAGTCCCCCCCCGACAGGGTACACCGGGGAGCTGTTTTTT
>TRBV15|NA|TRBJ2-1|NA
CATSEPGSNEQFF
TGTGCCACCAGCGAGCCGGGATCCAATGAGCAGTTCTTC
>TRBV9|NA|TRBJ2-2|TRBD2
CASKAGDSNTGELFF
TGTGCCAGCAAAGCGGGAGACTCGAACACCGGGGAGCTGTTTTTT
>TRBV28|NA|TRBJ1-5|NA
CASSLTVGSNQPQHF
TGTGCCAGCAGTCTTACGGTCGGGAGCAATCAGCCCCAGCATTTT
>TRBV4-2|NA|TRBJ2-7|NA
CASSQLAAYEQYF
TGTGCCAGCAGCCAGCTGGCGGCCTACGAGCAGTACTTC
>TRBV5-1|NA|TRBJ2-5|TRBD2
CASRTLLTTSGRHQETQYF
TGCGCCAGCAGAACACTATTGACGACTAGCGGGAGACACCAAGAGACCCAGTACTTC
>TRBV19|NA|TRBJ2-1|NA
CASSIAGVSNEQFF
TGTGCCAGTAGTATAGCGGGAGTATCCAATGAGCAGTTCTTC
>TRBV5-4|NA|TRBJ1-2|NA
CASSLEGNYGYTF
TGTGCCAGCAGCTTGGAGGGGAACTATGGCTACACCTTC
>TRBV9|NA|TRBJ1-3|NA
CASSVAHGAGNTIYF
TGTGCCAGCAGCGTAGCTCATGGGGCTGGAAACACCATATATTTT
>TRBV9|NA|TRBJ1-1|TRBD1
CASSVLGTGGNTEAFF
TGTGCCAGCAGCGTATTGGGAACAGGGGGGAACACTGAAGCTTTCTTT
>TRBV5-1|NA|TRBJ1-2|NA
CASSPSGDRPGYTF
TGCGCCAGCAGCCCCTCCGGTGACCGACCGGGCTACACCTTC
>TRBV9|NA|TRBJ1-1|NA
CASSVGDRLNTEAFF
TGTGCCAGCAGCGTAGGTGACAGATTGAACACTGAAGCTTTCTTT
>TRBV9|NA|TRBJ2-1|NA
CASSLSASSYNEQFF
TGTGCCAGCAGCCTTAGCGCGAGCTCCTACAATGAGCAGTTCTTC
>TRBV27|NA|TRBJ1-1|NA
CASSFVGDTEAFF
TGTGCCAGCAGTTTTGTCGGGGACACTGAAGCTTTCTTT
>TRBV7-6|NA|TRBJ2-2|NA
CASSPRDAGELFF
TGTGCCAGCAGCCCGAGAGACGCCGGGGAGCTGTTTTTT
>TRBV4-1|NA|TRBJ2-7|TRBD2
CASSQGVAGATYEQYF
TGCGCCAGCAGCCAAGGGGTAGCGGGAGCCACCTACGAGCAGTACTTC
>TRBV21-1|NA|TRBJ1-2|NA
CASSGGQDNALGYTF
TGTGCCAGCAGCGGTGGGCAGGACAACGCCCTTGGCTACACCTTC
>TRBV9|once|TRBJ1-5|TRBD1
CASSAGQRDNQPQHF
TGTGCCAGCAGCGCGGGACAGCGAGACAATCAGCCCCAGCATTTT
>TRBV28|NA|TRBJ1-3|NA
CASSLVPSGNTIYF
TGTGCCAGCAGTTTAGTCCCATCTGGAAACACCATATATTTT
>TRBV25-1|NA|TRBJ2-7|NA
CASRKLSWDEQYF
TGTGCCAGCAGAAAGTTATCGTGGGACGAGCAGTACTTC
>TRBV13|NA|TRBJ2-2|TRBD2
CASSLRMGGTGELFF
TGTGCCAGCAGCTTACGTATGGGAGGGACCGGGGAGCTGTTTTTT
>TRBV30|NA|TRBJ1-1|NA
CAWGPGGTEAFF
TGTGCCTGGGGGCCCGGGGGGACTGAAGCTTTCTTT
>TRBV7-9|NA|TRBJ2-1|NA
CASSLAYEQFF
TGTGCCAGCAGCTTAGCCTATGAGCAGTTCTTC
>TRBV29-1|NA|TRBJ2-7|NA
CSVEEAGHLYEQYF
TGCAGCGTTGAAGAGGCGGGCCACCTCTACGAGCAGTACTTC